This T cell receptor beta chain was sequenced during a study of T cell responses to AZD1222 COVID-19 vaccine. The overall study: Doses given second, at about 4 or about 12 weeks, were pooled. General study results and limits: The sample set comprised mostly white British donors with more females, and clonal diversity was possibly underestimated. Repertoire samples came only from after the peak T cell response.

Comments on this clone: No antigen is known for it.

Only in-frame clones appear in the TCRdb table, and some are missing; sequencing was by immunoSEQ multiplex PCR. The table has approximately 110,000 clones, roughly 90% seen once. Germline V CDR1 and CDR2: KGHSH, LQKENI. This CDR3 contains 16 residues. V was clipped by 3 bases and J by 1 base; unmatched bases: 8. The chain couples TRBV18 to TRBJ1-1; 7 bases match TRBD1. The material was peripheral blood, obtained on day 0 of AZD1222 vaccination. The receptor comes from an adult in good health. This CDR3 is CASSPRPGGANTEAFF. As DNA, the CDR3 is TGTGCCAGCTCACCGCGACCAGGGGGGGCGAACACTGAAGCTTTCTTT.